Shown below are 7 T cell receptor beta chains from a single sample sequenced in a study of beta chain features in type 1 diabetes (dated by TCRdb to 2017 to 2018). Libraries were built with the immunoSEQ multiplex PCR assay. The High Capacity cDNA Reverse Transcription Kit was used to reverse transcribe all of the isolated RNA, meaning that expressed TCRB transcripts were what got sequenced. What TCRdb holds here is the immuneACCESS table cut down to in-frame rearrangements. Part of the clones is not present; checked against another copy, under half of the missing clones reflect an unresolved V gene, and the others are unexplained. A total of more than 300,000 clones appear in this sample, roughly an eighth of them only once. 0.017% of the sample goes to the ten largest clones. Input material: naive CD4+ T cells from blood. Sample cell subset or site, as interpreted from the label and publication: true naive CD4+ T cells. The receptors stem from a man younger than 35 in good health.

The CDR3 is CASSIIGGTSGNEQFF. CDR3 in DNA: TGTGCCAGTAGTATAATCGGGGGGACTAGTGGCAATGAGCAGTTCTTC. The gene calls are TRBV19 and TRBJ2-1; TRBD2 matches at 8 bases. From germline, CDR1 is LNHDA and CDR2 SQIVND (reference sequence). The V and J ends lost 2 bases and 6 bases, in that order; junction bases with no gene match: 9. The CDR3 totals 16 residues.

The chain is built from TRBV18 and TRBJ2-1; 14 bases match TRBD2. Germline V lookup: CDR1 KGHSH, CDR2 LQKENI. This CDR3 comprises 18 residues. With 2 bases clipped from V and 8 bases from J, the junction kept 11 bases outside the gene matches. The DNA of the CDR3 is TGTGCCAGCTCACCAATCCCCCCGACTAGCGGGGGGGCAGATGAGCAGTTCTTC. Its translation: CASSPIPPTSGGADEQFF.

The chain carries TRBV6-5 and TRBJ1-1; TRBD1 is a possible D gene (6 bases). This CDR3 has 12 amino acids. V gave up 2 bases and J gave up 7 bases, with 8 bases separating them. Germline CDR1 is MNHEY and CDR2 is SVGAGI. CDR3 amino acids: CASSYRGGEAFF. The CDR3 DNA follows: TGTGCCAGCAGTTACAGGGGGGGTGAAGCTTTCTTT.

The V and J genes are TRBV28 and TRBJ2-1; D gene unclear. In germline, CDR1 is MDHEN, CDR2 SYDVKM. The V and J ends lost 2 bases and 4 bases respectively, with 3 bases between them. There are 12 residues in the CDR3. For the CDR3, the DNA is TGTGCCAGCAGTTTACCGTACAATGAGCAGTTCTTC. Translating gives CASSLPYNEQFF.

The V call is TRBV30, the J call TRBJ1-1; D is unclear. The CDR3 contains 13 residues. The V end lost 6 bases, the J end lost 11 bases, and 22 bases lay between the germline ends. Germline V lookup: CDR1 GTSNPN, CDR2 SVGIG (reference sequence). The CDR3 DNA reads as TGTGCCTGCGCGAGGGCGGGGTTTGTGTTCGCTTTCTTT. This encodes CACARAGFVFAFF.

This sequence joins TRBV6-5 and TRBJ1-1; TRBD1 is a possible D gene (5 bases). The CDR3 loop spans 15 amino acids. Per germline, CDR1 MNHEY and CDR2 SVGAGI. Between the trimmed V and J ends, which lost 8 bases and 5 bases, there was a span of 21 bases. For the CDR3, the DNA is TGTGCCAGCTCCCCTCGGCCGGGGCGGGGGACTGAAGCTTTCTTT. As protein: CASSPRPGRGTEAFF.

The sample holds a few counts of this clone. This chain links TRBV7-2 with TRBJ1-3; possible D gene TRBD1, 5 bases. Germline CDR1 reads SGHTA; CDR2 reads FQGNSA. The CDR3 loop spans 16 amino acids. The V gene lost 4 bases and the J gene lost 4 bases, with 17 bases spanning the gap. The CDR3 spells CASSSTAGLVGNTIYF. The DNA for the CDR3 is TGTGCCAGCAGCTCTACAGCAGGGCTCGTAGGAAACACCATATATTTT.